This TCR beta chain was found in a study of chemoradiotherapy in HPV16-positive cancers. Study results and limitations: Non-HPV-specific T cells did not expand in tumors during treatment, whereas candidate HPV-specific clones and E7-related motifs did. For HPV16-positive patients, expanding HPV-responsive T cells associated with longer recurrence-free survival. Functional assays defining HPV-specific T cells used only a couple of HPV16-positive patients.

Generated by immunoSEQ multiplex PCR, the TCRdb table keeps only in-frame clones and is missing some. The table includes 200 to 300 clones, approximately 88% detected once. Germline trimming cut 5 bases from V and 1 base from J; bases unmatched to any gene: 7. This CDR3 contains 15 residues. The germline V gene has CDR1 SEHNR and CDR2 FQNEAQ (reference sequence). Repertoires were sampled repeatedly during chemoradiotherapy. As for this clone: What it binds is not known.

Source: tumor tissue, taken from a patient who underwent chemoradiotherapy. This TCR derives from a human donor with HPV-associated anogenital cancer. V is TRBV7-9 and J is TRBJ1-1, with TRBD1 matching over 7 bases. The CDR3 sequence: CASSPRDRENTEAFF. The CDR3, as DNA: TGTGCCAGCAGCCCACGGGACAGAGAGAACACTGAAGCTTTCTTT.